These 9 T cell receptor beta chains came from one sample sequenced in a study of T cells after yellow fever vaccination. TCRdb processed the 5' RACE reads anew with MiXCR; each CDR3 protein has one entry. The sample has more than 95,000 distinct CDR3 sequences; around 15% are singletons. The material sequenced was CD8+ T cells sorted from PBMCs, taken 5 days after the yellow fever booster vaccination. Receptors were obtained from a young man who received the YFV17D yellow fever vaccine.

This clonotype has only a few counts. The chain carries TRBV7-2 and TRBJ2-1; possible D gene TRBD2, 5 bases. From germline, CDR1 is SGHTA and CDR2 FQGNSA. V lost 5 bases and J lost 7, with 12 bases in between. The CDR3 extends over 13 amino acids. CDR3 coding DNA: TGTGCCAGCAGCCAGGTACCGGGGAATGAGCAGTTCTTC. Protein: CASSQVPGNEQFF. Full variable domain (outside the CDR3, taken from reference TRBV7-2 and TRBJ2-1): GAGVSQSPSNKVTEKGKDVELRCDPISGHTALYWYRQSLGQGLEFLIYFQGNSAPDKSGLPSDRFSAERTGGSVSTLTIQRTQQEDSAVYLCASSQVPGNEQFFGPGTRLTVL.

This clonotype came up a few times. This chain links TRBV7-6 with TRBJ2-6; D is perhaps TRBD2 (5 bases). This CDR3 contains 16 residues. The germline V gene has CDR1 SGHVS and CDR2 FNYEAQ. With 2 bases removed from V and 0 bases from J, the gap between germline ends came to 8 bases. CDR3 residues: CASSLWAGSGANVLTF. DNA of the CDR3: TGTGCCAGCAGCTTATGGGCGGGCTCTGGGGCCAACGTCCTGACTTTC.

This clonotype was seen a few times. CDR3 nucleotides: TGCGCCAGCAGCCAAGTTTCAGGGCGATCAGGATCCGAGCAGTACGTC. Translation gives CASSQVSGRSGSEQYV. The J gene is TRBJ2-7, the V gene TRBV4-1; possibly TRBD1 for D (5 bases). Germline lookup yields CDR1 MGHRA and CDR2 YSYEKL. Trimming shortened V by 1 base and J by 6 bases, and 19 bases separated the two germline ends. The CDR3 is 16 residues long.

This clonotype turned up a few times. V and J are TRBV7-2 and TRBJ2-1; D remains unclear. With 5 bases removed from V and 0 bases from J, the gap between germline ends came to 17 bases. The CDR3 is made up of 17 amino acids. CDR1 and CDR2 from the germline V gene are SGHTA and FQGNSA. DNA for the CDR3: TGTGCCAGCAGCCACAGCTCCGTCCCCAGCTCCTACAATGAGCAGTTCTTC. Its translation: CASSHSSVPSSYNEQFF.

In its sample, this clonotype was seen a few times. At one of its ends the junction is not consistent with the germline gene, which may arise from a read error. The rearrangement joins TRBV4-2 to TRBJ2-1; tentatively, D is TRBD2 (5 bases). The germline V gene has CDR1 LGHNA and CDR2 YNFKEQ. This CDR3 is built from 15 residues. The CDR3 nucleotides read TGTGCCAGCAGCCCTAGTCAGGAGCGGTACAATGACCAGTTCTTC. This codes for CASSPSQERYNDQFF.

This clonotype came up a few times. The CDR3 loop reads CASSGRLGGTDTQYF. CDR3 bases: TGTGCCAGCAGCGGCCGACTAGGTGGCACAGATACGCAGTATTTT. The chain joins TRBV9 to TRBJ2-3; TRBD2 might be the D (6 bases). The germline V and J ends were trimmed by 3 bases and 1 base, with 12 bases remaining between them. The CDR3 has 15 residues. Germline V lookup: CDR1 SGDLS, CDR2 YYNGEE.

This clonotype was detected only a few times. The chain carries TRBV5-5 and TRBJ1-5; 7 nucleotides match TRBD1. CDR3 length equals 16 residues. Trimming at V came to 4 bases and at J to 3 bases, leaving 10 bases not matched to a gene. The germline V gene has CDR1 SGHKS and CDR2 YYEKEE (reference sequence). The CDR3 DNA follows: TGTGCCAGCAGCCCACTCACAGGGGCTTCCAATCAGCCCCAGCATTTT. Amino acid sequence: CASSPLTGASNQPQHF.

The chain is built from TRBV2 and TRBJ1-1; no clear D. The length of the CDR3 is 15 residues. The V end was cut by 2 bases, the J end by 1 base, with 11 bases between. Germline V CDR1 and CDR2: SNHLY, FYNNEI. CDR3 amino acids: CASSESWLPNTEAFF. The DNA of the CDR3 is TGTGCCAGCAGTGAATCGTGGCTCCCGAACACTGAAGCTTTCTTT. The whole variable domain, remainder taken from reference TRBV2 and TRBJ1-1, is EPEVTQTPSHQVTQMGQEVILRCVPISNHLYFYWYRQILGQKVEFLVSFYNNEISEKSEIFDDQFSVERPDGSNFTLKIRSTKLEDSAMYFCASSESWLPNTEAFFGQGTRLTVV.

This rearrangement joins TRBV7-9 to TRBJ2-7; D possibly matches TRBD1 or TRBD2 (5 bases each). CDR3 length: 13 amino acids. The ends were cut back, 6 bases at V and 5 bases at J, with 14 bases in the middle. Germline assignment: CDR1 SEHNR and CDR2 FQNEAQ (reference sequence). CDR3 region: CASSTGAANEQYV. CDR3 nucleotides: TGTGCCAGCAGTACCGGGGCCGCCAACGAGCAGTACGTC.